These 25 T cell receptor beta chains came from one sample sequenced in a study of blood T cell repertoires in COVID-19. This table comes from immunoSEQ multiplex PCR, and its TCRdb copy is limited to in-frame clones, with some not included. Here the sample spans more than 300,000 clones, 80% to 95% being singletons. The source material was PBMCs or T cells enriched from blood (not recorded which). These receptors originate from a woman in her thirties who had recovered from COVID-19.

The genes are TRBV19 and TRBJ1-4; D is unclear. V shed 7 bases and J shed 0 bases, with 9 bases lying between them. This CDR3 comprises 14 residues. CDR1 is LNHDA, CDR2 SQIVND, per germline (reference sequence). The DNA for the CDR3 is TGTGCCAGTAAGGGAGCTGCAACTAATGAAAAACTGTTTTTT. This codes for CASKGAATNEKLFF. The variable domain in full, with the rest retrieved from reference TRBV19 and TRBJ1-4, is DGGITQSPKYLFRKEGQNVTLSCEQNLNHDAMYWYRQDPGQGLRLIYYSQIVNDFQKGDIAEGYSVSREKKESFPLTVTSAQKNPTAFYLCASKGAATNEKLFFGSGTQLSVL.

This clone showed up just once. The chain is built from TRBV7-6 and TRBJ2-3; 9 bases are shared with TRBD2. V lost 2 bases and J lost 5; bases outside the gene matches: 11. Germline lookup yields CDR1 SGHVS and CDR2 FNYEAQ. CDR3 length: 17 amino acids. The CDR3 reads CASSLSGRGGLGDTQYF. CDR3 sequence (DNA): TGTGCCAGCAGCTTATCGGGGCGGGGGGGCCTCGGAGATACGCAGTATTTT.

This rearrangement joins TRBV5-1 to TRBJ1-6; 9 bases align to TRBD1. Germline CDR1 and CDR2: SGHRS and YFSETQ. CDR3 length equals 14 residues. V trimming: 4 bases; J trimming: 7 bases; junction bases outside the gene matches: 3. The CDR3 sequence is CASSQTGGNSPLHF. The CDR3 coding sequence is TGCGCCAGCAGCCAAACAGGGGGCAATTCACCCCTCCACTTT.

This clone appeared a single time. The chain couples TRBV12-2 to TRBJ2-3; TRBD2 is the table's D call and was not checked against the DNA. TRBV12-2 is listed as a pseudogene. CDR3 length equals 20 residues. The CDR3 DNA follows: TGTGCAAGTCGCTTTAAGGCGGGAGGATCCTCTTATACTCTGCCAGATACGCAGTATTTT. Protein product: CASRFKAGGSSYTLPDTQYF.

J is TRBJ1-1 and V is TRBV6-5; D is perhaps TRBD1 (5 bases). The length of the CDR3 is 12 residues. Germline V gene sequence: CDR1 MNHEY, CDR2 SVGAGI. Trimming left V 8 bases short and J 11 bases short, with 18 bases between. The DNA of the CDR3 is TGTGCCAGCCTAACAGGAGGGTTCGAGGCTTTCTTT. Encoded protein: CASLTGGFEAFF.

V is TRBV11-1 and J is TRBJ2-2; no firm D call. Germline V lookup: CDR1 SGHAT, CDR2 FQDESV (reference sequence). The V and J ends lost 1 base and 3 bases respectively, with 9 bases between them. There are 15 residues in the CDR3. The CDR3 nucleotides are TGTGCCAGCAGCTTAGGGGCCACCTACACCGGGGAGCTGTTTTTT. Translated: CASSLGATYTGELFF.

This clone was counted a single time. The V and J genes are TRBV20-1 and TRBJ2-3; 8 bases map to TRBD2. This CDR3 contains 15 residues. V trimming: 3 bases; J trimming: 2 bases; junction bases outside the gene matches: 7. Germline CDR1 is DFQATT and CDR2 is SNEGSKA (reference sequence). CDR3 amino acids: CSASGLAGHTDTQYF. The CDR3 DNA reads as TGCAGTGCTAGTGGGCTAGCGGGCCACACAGATACGCAGTATTTT.

The chain recombines TRBV5-3 with TRBJ1-5, with a weak D call TRBD1 (6 bases). TRBV5-3 counts as an open reading frame of uncertain function. The V gene lost 4 bases and the J gene lost 0 bases, with 14 bases spanning the gap. The CDR3 covers 16 residues. The CDR3 DNA is TGTGCCAGAAGCCGTCCGGGACACAATAGCAATCAGCCCCAGCATTTT. Translating gives CARSRPGHNSNQPQHF.

The V call is TRBV12-3 or TRBV12-4, the J call TRBJ1-1, with 7 bases aligning to TRBD1. V shed 2 bases and J 10 bases; nucleotides not matched to a gene: 4. This CDR3 is 12 amino acids long. CDR3 loop: CASSLQGQTAFF. The CDR3 nucleotides are TGTGCCAGCAGTTTACAGGGACAGACAGCTTTCTTT.

V usage is TRBV19 and J usage is TRBJ2-1; D perhaps matches TRBD1 (5 bases). The CDR3 sequence is 13 residues long. V lost 2 bases and J 7 bases, leaving 9 bases between the germline ends. Germline V lookup: CDR1 LNHDA, CDR2 SQIVND (reference sequence). The CDR3 nucleotides are TGTGCCAGTAGTATACAGGGTCTGAATGAGCAGTTCTTC. This sequence encodes CASSIQGLNEQFF.

This sequence joins TRBV28 and TRBJ1-5, with D unresolved. The CDR3 has 13 residues. Trimming stripped 8 bases from V and 0 bases from J, with 8 bases between. CDR1 and CDR2 from the germline V gene are MDHEN and SYDVKM. The CDR3 region is CASWAHSNQPQHF. The DNA for the CDR3 is TGTGCCAGCTGGGCCCATAGCAATCAGCCCCAGCATTTT.

The V call is TRBV2, the J call TRBJ2-7, with D perhaps TRBD1 (6 bases). The germline V gene encodes CDR1 SNHLY and CDR2 FYNNEI. This CDR3 has 14 residues. V lost 5 bases to trimming and J lost 4 bases, with 15 bases between them. The CDR3 loop reads CASSLTGPRYEQYF. For the CDR3, the DNA is TGTGCCAGCAGTTTGACAGGACCGCGATACGAGCAGTACTTC. The whole variable domain, filled in from reference TRBV2 and TRBJ2-7, reads EPEVTQTPSHQVTQMGQEVILRCVPISNHLYFYWYRQILGQKVEFLVSFYNNEISEKSEIFDDQFSVERPDGSNFTLKIRSTKLEDSAMYFCASSLTGPRYEQYFGPGTRLTVT.

This clone was found once. Other nucleotide sequences in the sample specify the same CDR3. CDR3 in amino acids: CASRRDSYEQYF. CDR3 bases: TGTGCCAGCAGAAGGGACAGCTACGAGCAGTACTTC. This chain joins TRBV2 and TRBJ2-7; 7 positions match TRBD1. V shed 6 bases, J shed 3 bases, and the junction held 2 bases outside the gene matches. Germline CDR1 SNHLY, CDR2 FYNNEI. This CDR3 comprises 12 residues.

This rearrangement joins TRBV5-5 to TRBJ1-5; TRBD1 aligns across 7 bases. V trimming: 4 bases; J trimming: 9 bases; junction bases outside the gene matches: 16. This CDR3 contains 16 residues. The germline gives CDR1 SGHKS, CDR2 YYEKEE (reference sequence). The CDR3 bases are TGTGCCAGCAGCCCAACAGACAGGGCCTCTCTGTCGCCCCAGCATTTT. This codes for CASSPTDRASLSPQHF.

The V call is TRBV18, the J call TRBJ2-4; the D gene is possibly TRBD2 (5 bases). Germline V gene data show CDR1 as KGHSH and CDR2 as LQKENI. CDR3 length: 13 residues. V lost 4 bases, J lost 5 bases, and 9 bases lay in between. The chain's CDR3 is CASSLGLQNIQYF. The CDR3 nucleotides are TGTGCCAGCTCACTCGGACTGCAAAACATTCAGTACTTC. Variable domain in full (rest from reference TRBV18 and TRBJ2-4): NAGVMQNPRHLVRRRGQEARLRCSPMKGHSHVYWYRQLPEEGLKFMVYLQKENIIDESGMPKERFSAEFPKEGPSILRIQQVVRGDSAAYFCASSLGLQNIQYFGAGTRLSVL.

The gene calls are TRBV28 and TRBJ1-3; tentatively, D is TRBD1 (6 bases). Germline CDR1 and CDR2: MDHEN and SYDVKM. Trimming took off 4 bases at V and 2 bases at J, with 6 bases between the two ends. This CDR3 comprises 13 residues. Here the CDR3 DNA reads TGTGCCAGCAGTTCAGGGGCTGGAAACACCATATATTTT. This codes for CASSSGAGNTIYF.

The CDR3 DNA reads TGTGCCAGCGGGGGGACAGAATTCTACGAGCAGTACTTC. The encoded protein is CASGGTEFYEQYF. The chain uses TRBV7-9 and TRBJ2-7, with D maybe TRBD1 (7 bases). From germline, CDR1 is SEHNR and CDR2 FQNEAQ (reference sequence). The CDR3 is 13 amino acids. With 8 bases removed from V and 3 bases from J, the gap between germline ends came to 14 bases. The variable domain in full, completed from reference TRBV7-9 and TRBJ2-7, reads DTGVSQNPRHKITKRGQNVTFRCDPISEHNRLYWYRQTLGQGPEFLTYFQNEAQLEKSRLLSDRFSAERPKGSFSTLEIQRTEQGDSAMYLCASGGTEFYEQYFGPGTRLTVT.

V usage is TRBV6-6 and J usage is TRBJ1-6; D not certain. Per germline, CDR1 MNHNY and CDR2 SVGAGI (reference sequence). V lost 5 bases, J lost 10 bases, and 6 bases lay in between. This CDR3 is built from 11 residues. The CDR3 reads CASSEGSPLHF. In DNA, the CDR3 is TGTGCCAGCAGTGAGGGATCACCCCTCCACTTT.

This chain uses TRBV18 with TRBJ2-1; 11 bases are a match to TRBD2. This CDR3 spans 16 amino acids. Trimming cost V 3 bases and J 5 bases; bases outside gene matches: 6. The germline CDR1 and CDR2 sequences are KGHSH and LQKENI. CDR3 bases: TGTGCCAGCTCACCCGCACTAGCGGGAGCCCACAATGAGCAGTTCTTC. Amino acids: CASSPALAGAHNEQFF. The full variable domain, rest sourced from reference TRBV18 and TRBJ2-1, is NAGVMQNPRHLVRRRGQEARLRCSPMKGHSHVYWYRQLPEEGLKFMVYLQKENIIDESGMPKERFSAEFPKEGPSILRIQQVVRGDSAAYFCASSPALAGAHNEQFFGPGTRLTVL.

The CDR3 protein is CASSLASSGNYEQFF. The CDR3 DNA follows: TGTGCCAGCAGCTTAGCGTCTAGCGGGAACTATGAGCAGTTCTTC. The V gene is TRBV7-2, the J gene TRBJ2-1, with 9 nucleotides matching TRBD2. The CDR3 has 15 residues. After removal of 0 bases from V and 8 bases from J, the junction contained 5 bases not matched to a gene. CDR1 SGHTA and CDR2 FQGNSA come from the germline V gene.

V usage is TRBV7-2 and J usage is TRBJ2-7; 7 bases align to TRBD2. Per germline, CDR1 SGHTA and CDR2 FQGNSA. The CDR3 is 14 residues long. J was trimmed by 5 bases and V by 1 base; bases with no gene match: 5. In nucleotides, the CDR3 is TGTGCCAGCAGCTTAGGGCTAGCGGTACACGAGCAGTACTTC. Amino acid sequence: CASSLGLAVHEQYF.

The V and J genes are TRBV2 and TRBJ1-2; D remains unclear. Germline lookup yields CDR1 SNHLY and CDR2 FYNNEI. The CDR3 contains 15 residues. Trimming pared 9 bases from V and 6 bases from J, leaving 23 bases between. The CDR3 sequence: CASIFPGENSHGYTF. CDR3 DNA sequence: TGTGCCAGTATTTTCCCGGGAGAAAACTCCCATGGCTACACCTTC.

The J gene is TRBJ1-1, the V gene TRBV30, with a possible D match to TRBD1 (5 bases). Germline CDR1 is GTSNPN and CDR2 is SVGIG (reference sequence). This CDR3 has 14 amino acids. The V gene lost 4 bases and the J gene lost 0 bases, with 12 bases spanning the gap. CDR3 protein: CAWKKAGLNTEAFF. The CDR3 coding sequence is TGTGCCTGGAAAAAAGCAGGGTTGAACACTGAAGCTTTCTTT.

The rearrangement uses TRBV6-5 and TRBJ1-2, with D perhaps matching TRBD1 (5 bases). This CDR3 has 14 residues. Germline assignment: CDR1 MNHEY and CDR2 SVGAGI. V lost 4 bases and J lost 0, with 9 bases in between. CDR3 in amino acids: CASSLLGPNYGYTF. The CDR3 DNA reads TGTGCCAGCAGTTTGCTGGGGCCTAACTATGGCTACACCTTC.

The chain is built from TRBV7-9 and TRBJ2-7; D is perhaps TRBD1 (5 bases). V lost 6 bases and J 0 bases, leaving 9 bases between the germline ends. Germline V gene sequence: CDR1 SEHNR, CDR2 FQNEAQ (reference sequence). The CDR3 loop spans 13 amino acids. In nucleotides, the CDR3 is TGTGCCAGCAGACAGGACGGCTCCTACGAGCAGTACTTC. Translated: CASRQDGSYEQYF.